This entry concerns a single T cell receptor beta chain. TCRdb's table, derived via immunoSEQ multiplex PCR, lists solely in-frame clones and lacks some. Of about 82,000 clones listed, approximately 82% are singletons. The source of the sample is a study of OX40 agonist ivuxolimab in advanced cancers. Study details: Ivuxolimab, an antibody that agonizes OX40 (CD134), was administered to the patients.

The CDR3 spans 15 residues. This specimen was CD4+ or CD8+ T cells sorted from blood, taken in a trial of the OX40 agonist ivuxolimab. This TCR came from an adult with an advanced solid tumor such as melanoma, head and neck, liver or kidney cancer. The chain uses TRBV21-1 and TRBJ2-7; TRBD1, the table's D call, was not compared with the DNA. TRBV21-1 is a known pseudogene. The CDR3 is CASNLCGTVSREQYF. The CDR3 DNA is TGTGCCAGCAACCTCTGCGGGACAGTAAGTCGCGAGCAGTACTTC.